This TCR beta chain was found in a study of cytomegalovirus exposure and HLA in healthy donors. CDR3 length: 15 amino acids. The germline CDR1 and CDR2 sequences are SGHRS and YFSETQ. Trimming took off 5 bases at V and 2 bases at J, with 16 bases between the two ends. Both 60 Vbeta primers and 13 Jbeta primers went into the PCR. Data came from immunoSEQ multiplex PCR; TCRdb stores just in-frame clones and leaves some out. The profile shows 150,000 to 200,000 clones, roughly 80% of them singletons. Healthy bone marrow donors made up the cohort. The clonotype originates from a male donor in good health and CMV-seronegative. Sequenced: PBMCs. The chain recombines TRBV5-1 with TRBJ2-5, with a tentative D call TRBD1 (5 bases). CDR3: CASRGALSTQETQYF. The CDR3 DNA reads TGCGCCAGCAGAGGGGCACTTTCGACTCAAGAGACCCAGTACTTC.